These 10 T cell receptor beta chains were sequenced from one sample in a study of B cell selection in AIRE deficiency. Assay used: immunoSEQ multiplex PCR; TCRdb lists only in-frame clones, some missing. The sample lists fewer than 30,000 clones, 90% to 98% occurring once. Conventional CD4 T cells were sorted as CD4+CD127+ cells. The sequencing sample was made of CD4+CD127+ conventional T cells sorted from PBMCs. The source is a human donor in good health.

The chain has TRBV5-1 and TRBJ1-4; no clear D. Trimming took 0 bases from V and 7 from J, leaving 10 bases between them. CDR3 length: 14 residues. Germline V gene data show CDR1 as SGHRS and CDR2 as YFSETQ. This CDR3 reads CASSLAGNPEKLFF. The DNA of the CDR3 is TGCGCCAGCAGCTTGGCGGGGAACCCTGAAAAACTGTTTTTT.

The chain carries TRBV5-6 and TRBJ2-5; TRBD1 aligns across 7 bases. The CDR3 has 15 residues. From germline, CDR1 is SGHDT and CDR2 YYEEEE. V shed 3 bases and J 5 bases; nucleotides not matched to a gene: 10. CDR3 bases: TGTGCCAGCAGCTGGGCCGGGACAGCTGGGGAGACCCAGTACTTC. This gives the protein CASSWAGTAGETQYF.

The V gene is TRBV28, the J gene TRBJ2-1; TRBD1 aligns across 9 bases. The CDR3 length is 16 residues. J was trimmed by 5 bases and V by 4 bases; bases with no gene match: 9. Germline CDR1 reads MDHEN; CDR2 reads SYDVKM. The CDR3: CASSSSGTGHNNEQFF. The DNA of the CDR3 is TGTGCCAGCAGTTCCTCCGGGACAGGGCACAACAATGAGCAGTTCTTC.

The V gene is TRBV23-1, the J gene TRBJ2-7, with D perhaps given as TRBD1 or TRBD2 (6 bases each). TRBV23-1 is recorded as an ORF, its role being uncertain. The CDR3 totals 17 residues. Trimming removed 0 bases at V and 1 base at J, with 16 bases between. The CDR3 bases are TGCGCCAGCAGTCAATCGCGGGAAACAGGGCCTTCCTACGAGCAGTACTTC. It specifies CASSQSRETGPSYEQYF.

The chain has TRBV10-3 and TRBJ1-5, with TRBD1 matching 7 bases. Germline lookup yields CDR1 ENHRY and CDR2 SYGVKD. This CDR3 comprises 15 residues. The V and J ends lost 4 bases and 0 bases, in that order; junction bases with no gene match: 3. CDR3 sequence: CAISAGTVSNQPQHF. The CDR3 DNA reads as TGTGCCATCAGTGCCGGGACAGTTAGCAATCAGCCCCAGCATTTT.

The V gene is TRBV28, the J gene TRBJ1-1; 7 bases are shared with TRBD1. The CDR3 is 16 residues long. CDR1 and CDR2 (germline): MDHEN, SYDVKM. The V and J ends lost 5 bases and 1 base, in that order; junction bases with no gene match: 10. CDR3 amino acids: CASSPQGVGGNTEAFF. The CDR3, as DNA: TGTGCCAGCAGTCCTCAGGGGGTCGGTGGGAACACTGAAGCTTTCTTT.

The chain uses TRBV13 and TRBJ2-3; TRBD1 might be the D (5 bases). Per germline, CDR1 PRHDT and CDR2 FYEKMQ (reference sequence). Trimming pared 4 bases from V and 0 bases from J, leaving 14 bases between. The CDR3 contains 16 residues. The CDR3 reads CASSSSRDTSTDTQYF. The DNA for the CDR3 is TGTGCCAGCAGCTCCTCCAGGGATACTAGCACAGATACGCAGTATTTT.

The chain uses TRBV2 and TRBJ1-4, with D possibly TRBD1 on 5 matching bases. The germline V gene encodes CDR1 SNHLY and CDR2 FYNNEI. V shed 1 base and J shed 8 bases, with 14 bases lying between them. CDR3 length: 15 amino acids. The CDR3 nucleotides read TGTGCCAGCAGTGAAGTTCGGGGAGGGGCGGAAAAACTGTTTTTT. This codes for CASSEVRGGAEKLFF.

The CDR3 sequence is CASSLPDTGELFF. The DNA of the CDR3 is TGTGCCAGCAGCTTACCTGACACCGGGGAGCTGTTTTTT. This rearrangement joins TRBV11-2 to TRBJ2-2; D call uncertain. Looked up from germline, CDR1 is SGHAT and CDR2 is FQNNGV. Trimming removed 2 bases at V and 3 bases at J, with 4 bases between. This CDR3 has 13 amino acids.

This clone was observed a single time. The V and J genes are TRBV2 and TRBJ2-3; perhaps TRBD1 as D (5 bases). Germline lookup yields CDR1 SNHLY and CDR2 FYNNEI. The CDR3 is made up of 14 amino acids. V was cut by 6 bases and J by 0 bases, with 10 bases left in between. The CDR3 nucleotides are TGTGCCAGCAGGCAGGGCGCTAGCACAGATACGCAGTATTTT. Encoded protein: CASRQGASTDTQYF.